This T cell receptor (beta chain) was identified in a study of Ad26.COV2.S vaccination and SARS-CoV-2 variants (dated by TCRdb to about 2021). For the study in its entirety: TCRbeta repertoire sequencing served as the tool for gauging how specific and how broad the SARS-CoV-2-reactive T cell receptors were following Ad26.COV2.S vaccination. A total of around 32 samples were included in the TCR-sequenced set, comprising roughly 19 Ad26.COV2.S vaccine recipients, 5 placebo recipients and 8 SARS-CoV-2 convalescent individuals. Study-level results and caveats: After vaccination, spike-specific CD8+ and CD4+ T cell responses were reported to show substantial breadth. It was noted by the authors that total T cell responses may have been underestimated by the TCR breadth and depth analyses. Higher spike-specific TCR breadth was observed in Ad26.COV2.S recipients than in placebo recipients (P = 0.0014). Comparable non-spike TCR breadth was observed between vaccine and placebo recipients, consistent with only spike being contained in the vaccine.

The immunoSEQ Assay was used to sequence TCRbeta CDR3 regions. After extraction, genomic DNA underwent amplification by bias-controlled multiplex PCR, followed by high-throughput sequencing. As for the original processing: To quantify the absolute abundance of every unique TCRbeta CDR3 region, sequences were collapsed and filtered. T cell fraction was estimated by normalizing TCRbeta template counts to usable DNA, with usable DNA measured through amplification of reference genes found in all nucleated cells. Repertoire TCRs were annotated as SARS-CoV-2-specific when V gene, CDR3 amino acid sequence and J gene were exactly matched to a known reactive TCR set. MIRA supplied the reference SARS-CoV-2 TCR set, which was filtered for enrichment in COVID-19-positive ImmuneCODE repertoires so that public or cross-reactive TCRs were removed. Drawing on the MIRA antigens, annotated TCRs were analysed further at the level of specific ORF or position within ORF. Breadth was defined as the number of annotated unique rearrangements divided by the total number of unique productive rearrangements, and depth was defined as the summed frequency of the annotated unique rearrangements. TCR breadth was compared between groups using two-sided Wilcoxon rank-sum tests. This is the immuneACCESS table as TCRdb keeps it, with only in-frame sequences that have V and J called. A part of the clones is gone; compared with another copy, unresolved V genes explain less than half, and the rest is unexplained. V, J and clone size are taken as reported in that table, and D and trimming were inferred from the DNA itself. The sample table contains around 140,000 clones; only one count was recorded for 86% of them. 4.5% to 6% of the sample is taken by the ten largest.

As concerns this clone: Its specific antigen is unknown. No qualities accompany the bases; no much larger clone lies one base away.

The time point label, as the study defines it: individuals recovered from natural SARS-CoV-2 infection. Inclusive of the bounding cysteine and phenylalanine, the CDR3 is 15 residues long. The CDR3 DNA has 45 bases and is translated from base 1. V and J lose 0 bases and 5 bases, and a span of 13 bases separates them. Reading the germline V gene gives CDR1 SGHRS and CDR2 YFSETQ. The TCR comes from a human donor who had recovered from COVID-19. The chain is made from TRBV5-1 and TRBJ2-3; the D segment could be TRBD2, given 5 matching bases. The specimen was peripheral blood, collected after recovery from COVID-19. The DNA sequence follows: TGCGCCAGCAGCTTGGAGGCCGGGGTGGTAGATACGCAGTATTTT. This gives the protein CASSLEAGVVDTQYF.